This entry lists 26 T cell receptor beta chains sequenced from one sample in a study of CD8 T cells in ankylosing spondylitis. Study results and caveats: Apparently characteristic of ankylosing spondylitis blood was a TCR beta motif (fewer than ten highly homologous variants).

Their antigens remain unidentified. One entry per CDR3 protein results from TCRdb running MiXCR on the 5' RACE reads. Of roughly 470,000 distinct CDR3 sequences in the sample, roughly 26% were seen once. Material for sequencing was blood, either unsorted or a sorted T cell fraction (not recorded which). The receptors come from a male donor with ankylosing spondylitis.

This clonotype was seen many times. This chain uses TRBV4-2 with TRBJ2-1; D remains ambiguous. The CDR3 is 15 amino acids. Germline-derived CDR1 and CDR2 are LGHNA and YNFKEQ. Between the trimmed V and J ends, which lost 7 bases and 0 bases, there was a span of 13 bases. This CDR3 is CASKRLVSSYNEQFF. CDR3 DNA sequence: TGTGCCAGCAAGCGTTTAGTTAGCTCCTACAATGAGCAGTTCTTC.

This clonotype has just a few counts. V usage is TRBV9 and J usage is TRBJ2-1; TRBD2 aligns across 10 bases. The CDR3 is 14 residues long. The V gene's germline CDR1 is SGDLS and CDR2 YYNGEE. V lost 2 bases, J lost 10 bases, and 6 bases stayed unmatched. CDR3 sequence reads: CASSVTSGIGEQFF. In DNA form, the CDR3 reads TGTGCCAGCAGCGTTACTAGCGGGATAGGAGAGCAGTTCTTC.

V usage is TRBV20-1 and J usage is TRBJ2-1, with TRBD2 identical over 8 bases. V shed 5 bases, J shed 8 bases, and the junction held 11 bases outside the gene matches. In germline, CDR1 is DFQATT, CDR2 SNEGSKA (reference sequence). The CDR3 is made up of 14 amino acids. The CDR3 region is CSAAAGGGLDEQFF. The DNA for the CDR3 is TGCAGTGCTGCTGCGGGAGGTGGATTAGATGAGCAGTTCTTC.

This chain uses TRBV12-3 or TRBV12-4 with TRBJ2-1; possible D gene TRBD2, 5 bases. The ends were cut back, 3 bases at V and 4 bases at J, with 10 bases in the middle. The CDR3 contains 14 residues. The CDR3 loop is CASSFLATYNEQFF. Here the CDR3 DNA reads TGTGCCAGCAGTTTTCTAGCCACTTACAATGAGCAGTTCTTC.

V gene TRBV20-1 combines with J gene TRBJ2-3; no definite D call. The germline V gene encodes CDR1 DFQATT and CDR2 SNEGSKA (reference sequence). Trimming shortened V by 3 bases and J by 2 bases, and 9 bases separated the two germline ends. This CDR3 is built from 13 residues. The CDR3 reads CSARRSLTDTQYF. The CDR3 nucleotides are TGCAGTGCTAGGAGATCGCTCACAGATACGCAGTATTTT.

The chain couples TRBV5-1 to TRBJ2-3; TRBD2 matches at 15 bases. Germline trimming cut 3 bases from V and 4 bases from J; bases unmatched to any gene: 6. Germline-derived CDR1 and CDR2 are SGHRS and YFSETQ. The CDR3 extends over 17 amino acids. CDR3 loop: CASSSGLAGGAADTQYF. In DNA, the CDR3 is TGCGCCAGCAGCTCTGGACTAGCGGGAGGGGCCGCAGATACGCAGTATTTT. Filled out from reference TRBV5-1 and TRBJ2-3, the complete variable domain reads KAGVTQTPRYLIKTRGQQVTLSCSPISGHRSVSWYQQTPGQGLQFLFEYFSETQRNKGNFPGRFSGRQFSNSRSEMNVSTLELGDSALYLCASSSGLAGGAADTQYFGPGTRLTVL.

This CDR3 is CASSQRSGTTGELFF. DNA for the CDR3: TGTGCCAGTAGTCAACGGTCGGGGACGACCGGGGAGCTGTTTTTT. The chain has TRBV19 and TRBJ2-2, with D possibly being TRBD1 or TRBD2 (5 bases each). V shed 5 bases and J shed 5 bases, with 15 bases lying between them. This CDR3 spans 15 amino acids. CDR1 is LNHDA, CDR2 SQIVND, per germline (reference sequence).

The rearrangement uses TRBV11-1 and TRBJ2-3, with TRBD2 identical over 7 bases. Per germline, CDR1 SGHAT and CDR2 FQDESV (reference sequence). CDR3 length: 19 residues. Germline trimming cut 5 bases from V and 0 bases from J; bases unmatched to any gene: 17. The CDR3 loop is CASSLTAGPAFHSTDTQYF. Here the CDR3 DNA reads TGTGCCAGCAGCCTCACAGCGGGGCCTGCCTTTCATAGCACAGATACGCAGTATTTT.

This clonotype was detected only once. This chain uses TRBV7-9 with TRBJ1-5, with 7 bases that match TRBD1. The CDR3 sequence is 13 residues long. Germline V gene data show CDR1 as SEHNR and CDR2 as FQNEAQ (reference sequence). The V segment lost 8 bases and the J segment 5 bases; nucleotides outside the gene matches: 6. CDR3 in DNA: TGTGCCAGCGGACACAGGGGCGATCAGCCCCAGCATTTT. Translated, it gives CASGHRGDQPQHF.

The V gene is TRBV15, the J gene TRBJ1-1; weak D call: TRBD1 (5 bases). CDR3 length: 13 residues. Trimming removed 0 bases from V and 6 bases from J, with 8 bases in between. Germline V gives CDR1 LNHNV, CDR2 YYDKDF (reference sequence). The DNA of the CDR3 is TGTGCCACCAGCAGAGATAAAGGGGCTGAAGCTTTCTTT. It translates to CATSRDKGAEAFF. Combining the CDR3 with reference TRBV15 and TRBJ1-1 gives the whole variable domain DAMVIQNPRYQVTQFGKPVTLSCSQTLNHNVMYWYQQKSSQAPKLLFHYYDKDFNNEADTPDNFQSRRPNTSFCFLDIRSPGLGDTAMYLCATSRDKGAEAFFGQGTRLTVV.

This clonotype was seen only a few times. CDR3 loop: CSQLKGRADIQYF. In DNA, the CDR3 is TGCAGCCAGCTTAAGGGGAGGGCTGACATTCAGTACTTC. This chain links TRBV20-1 with TRBJ2-4; TRBD2 matches 7 bases. Germline CDR1 and CDR2: DFQATT and SNEGSKA (reference sequence). CDR3 size: 13 residues.

This rearrangement joins TRBV3-1 to TRBJ2-2, with D possibly being TRBD1 (5 bases). The germline V gene has CDR1 LGHDT and CDR2 YNNKEL (reference sequence). CDR3 length: 13 amino acids. V gave up 6 bases and J gave up 5 bases, with 10 bases separating them. CDR3 region: CASRRTTTGELFF. The CDR3, as DNA: TGTGCCAGCAGGAGGACAACGACCGGGGAGCTGTTTTTT.

The V gene is TRBV29-1, the J gene TRBJ2-3, with 10 bases aligning to TRBD1. CDR3 length equals 14 residues. From germline, CDR1 is SQVTM and CDR2 ANQGSEA. V was pared by 1 base and J by 4 bases, with 2 bases of the junction left unmatched. The CDR3, as DNA: TGCAGCGTTGAAGTGACAGGGGGCTCAGATACGCAGTATTTT. Protein product: CSVEVTGGSDTQYF.

The CDR3 bases are TGCAGTGCTACACCGGGACAGGGTAGGGAGCAGTACTTC. As protein: CSATPGQGREQYF. The chain is built from TRBV20-1 and TRBJ2-7; TRBD1 matches at 9 bases. The CDR3 is 13 residues long. Germline assignment: CDR1 DFQATT and CDR2 SNEGSKA (reference sequence). V was clipped by 4 bases and J by 7 bases; unmatched bases: 8.

This clonotype has more than one count but fewer than ten. The chain joins TRBV5-1 to TRBJ2-5; maybe TRBD1 (5 bases). The germline V and J ends were trimmed by 0 bases and 2 bases, with 11 bases remaining between them. Germline CDR1 is SGHRS and CDR2 is YFSETQ. This CDR3 spans 15 amino acids. This CDR3 is CASSLVSQGQETQYF. CDR3 coding DNA: TGCGCCAGCAGCTTGGTCAGTCAGGGTCAAGAGACCCAGTACTTC.

This clonotype was seen a handful of times. The V gene is TRBV12-3 or TRBV12-4, the J gene TRBJ1-5; no clear D. The CDR3 length is 15 residues. V was trimmed by 0 bases and J by 4 bases, leaving 10 bases between them. The CDR3 loop reads CASSLAGWTNQPQHF. The CDR3 bases are TGTGCCAGCAGTTTAGCAGGGTGGACGAATCAGCCCCAGCATTTT.

This clonotype appeared a few times. The genes are TRBV27 and TRBJ2-7; 16 nucleotides match TRBD2. The V gene's germline CDR1 is MNHEY and CDR2 SMNVEV (reference sequence). The CDR3 has 16 residues. V was clipped by 4 bases and J by 6 bases; unmatched bases: 6. The CDR3 region is CASSWGLAGGPGEQYV. The CDR3 region has the DNA TGTGCCAGCAGTTGGGGACTAGCGGGAGGGCCGGGCGAGCAGTACGTC.

This chain links TRBV5-4 with TRBJ2-3, with 9 bases aligning to TRBD1. V lost 2 bases to trimming and J lost 5 bases; unmatched junction nucleotides: 9. CDR3 length: 16 amino acids. Germline assignment: CDR1 SGHNT and CDR2 YYREEE (reference sequence). Here the CDR3 DNA reads TGTGCCAGCAGCTTACCCCCGGGACAGGGAATAGATACGCAGTATTTT. As protein: CASSLPPGQGIDTQYF.

The sample holds a few counts of this clonotype. The gene calls are TRBV5-1 and TRBJ2-2; TRBD2 matches at 14 bases. Germline CDR1 SGHRS, CDR2 YFSETQ. The J segment lost 5 bases and the V segment lost 4 bases, leaving 4 bases of the junction unmatched. The CDR3 totals 16 residues. The CDR3 here is CASSPGLAGVTGELFF. The CDR3 coding sequence is TGCGCCAGCAGCCCGGGACTAGCGGGAGTTACCGGGGAGCTGTTTTTT.

The chain couples TRBV25-1 to TRBJ2-1; 11 nucleotides line up with TRBD1. The J segment lost 4 bases and the V segment lost 9 bases, leaving 8 bases of the junction unmatched. Germline V gene sequence: CDR1 MGHDK, CDR2 SYGVNS. The CDR3 runs 15 residues. The DNA of the CDR3 is TGTGCCAGTTTTGCCGGGACAGGGGGGTACAATGAGCAGTTCTTC. The encoded protein is CASFAGTGGYNEQFF.

This clonotype came up once. One end of the junction is discordant with germline, which a read error may explain. The chain joins TRBV7-2 to TRBJ2-3; D is uncertain. This CDR3 comprises 12 residues. Germline loops: CDR1 SGHTA, CDR2 FQGNSA. The CDR3: CASSLGDTVSRF. CDR3 nucleotide sequence: TGTGCCAGCAGCTTAGGGGATACCGTAAGTCGGTTT.

The chain uses TRBV20-1 and TRBJ2-7; D remains unclear. V was trimmed by 3 bases and J by 6 bases, leaving 9 bases between them. CDR1 DFQATT and CDR2 SNEGSKA come from the germline V gene (reference sequence). CDR3 length: 11 residues. CDR3 in amino acids: CSASPLFEQYF. DNA of the CDR3: TGCAGTGCTAGCCCCCTTTTCGAGCAGTACTTC.

This sequence joins TRBV5-4 and TRBJ2-1; 12 positions match TRBD2. Germline trimming cut 4 bases from V and 5 bases from J; bases unmatched to any gene: 4. The germline gives CDR1 SGHNT, CDR2 YYREEE (reference sequence). The CDR3 runs to 15 residues. CDR3 protein: CASSDTSGGHNEQFF. Written as DNA, the CDR3 is TGTGCCAGCAGCGATACTAGCGGGGGGCACAATGAGCAGTTCTTC.

In nucleotides, the CDR3 is TGTGCCAGCAGCATAGGACAGTCCTACAATGAGCAGTTCTTC. Its protein product is CASSIGQSYNEQFF. The chain has TRBV11-3 and TRBJ2-1; D is perhaps TRBD1 (6 bases). V lost 5 bases and J 1 base, leaving 9 bases between the germline ends. Looked up from germline, CDR1 is SGHNT and CDR2 is YENEEA. The CDR3 consists of 14 residues.

This clonotype has ten or more counts. The chain couples TRBV12-3 or TRBV12-4 to TRBJ2-5; D unclear. This CDR3 is built from 14 residues. Trimming took 9 bases from V and 1 from J, leaving 15 bases between them. Written as DNA, the CDR3 is TGTGCCAGTTCCATCGGTCGCGGCCAAGAGACCCAGTACTTC. The encoded protein is CASSIGRGQETQYF.

In this sample, this clonotype turned up a few times. The chain recombines TRBV19 with TRBJ2-2; tentatively, D is TRBD2 (6 bases). The V gene's germline CDR1 is LNHDA and CDR2 SQIVND (reference sequence). V lost 0 bases and J lost 6, with 17 bases in between. CDR3 length equals 17 residues. This CDR3 is CASSIDAGGFAAGELFF. The CDR3 nucleotides read TGTGCCAGTAGTATAGATGCCGGAGGGTTTGCGGCCGGGGAGCTGTTTTTT.